The sequence of this T cell receptor beta chain was determined in a study of T-cell memory formation after mild COVID-19. The sample holds a few counts of this clonotype. cDNA libraries for TCR alpha and TCR beta, carrying sample barcodes and UMIs, came from 5'RACE with constant-segment primers. TCRdb processed the 5' RACE reads anew with MiXCR; each CDR3 protein has one entry. The sample lists roughly 310,000 distinct CDR3 sequences; roughly 15% were seen once. V was pared by 4 bases and J by 5 bases, with 3 bases of the junction left unmatched. The CDR3 covers 14 residues. The TCR was taken from a man aged 18-30 years who had mild COVID-19 (a few samples of this study predate the infection). Cell type and time point are not known. Sequencing input: PBMCs or a T cell subset sorted from them (not recorded which). The chain has TRBV12-3 or TRBV12-4 and TRBJ2-5; the match to TRBD2 covers 11 bases. In nucleotides, the CDR3 is TGTGCCAGCAGTTCTCTAGCGGGGGGCGAGACCCAGTACTTC. Translation gives CASSSLAGGETQYF.